This entry concerns a single T cell receptor beta chain. What it binds is unknown. What was amplified from RNA transcripts were TCR beta CDR3 regions. HTBI primers were the set used in a first-round RT-PCR of the TCR CDR3. TCRdb re-called the multiplex PCR reads through MiXCR, storing one row per CDR3 protein. The profile shows about 300,000 distinct CDR3 sequences, around 20% of them singletons. V lost 4 bases and J 0 bases, leaving 10 bases between the germline ends. The CDR3 extends over 15 amino acids. Germline V CDR1 and CDR2: MNHNS, SASEGT. These data belong to a study of T cells in Graves' hyperthyroidism and ophthalmopathy. The study's findings and limits: The blood repertoire included most of the expanded thyroid clonotypes above 0.001. Stable hyperthyroidism was separated from ophthalmopathy by a model based on 13 V-J features.

Exclusion of a patient resulted from uncontrolled infection, other autoimmune disease, pregnancy or lactation. The sample comprised blood. The V call is TRBV6-1, the J call TRBJ1-5; D gene unclear. This receptor was obtained from a man between 45 and 60 years old with Graves' ophthalmopathy. CDR3 sequence: CASSVAVYSNQPQHF. The CDR3, as DNA: TGTGCCAGCAGTGTAGCCGTTTATAGCAATCAGCCCCAGCATTTT.